This T cell receptor (beta chain) was captured by sequencing in a study of blood T cells in healthy people across ages. For the second PCR, which ran for roughly 6 to 12 cycles, a sample-barcoded 5' primer and a J-beta primer mix were used. Each CDR3 protein gets one entry after TCRdb re-called the 5' RACE reads with MiXCR. The data show approximately 1,700,000 distinct CDR3 sequences, with 30% to 40% seen just once and roughly 24% held by the top ten. The receptor was isolated from a human donor in good health. The sequenced sample consisted of blood.

The CDR3: CATSRERNMNTEAFF. The CDR3 region has the DNA TGTGCCACCAGCAGAGAACGGAACATGAACACTGAAGCTTTCTTT. The chain is built from TRBV15 and TRBJ1-1; no reliable D call. V was clipped by 0 bases and J by 0 bases, with 8 bases between them. Germline loops: CDR1 LNHNV, CDR2 YYDKDF (reference sequence). The CDR3 sequence is 15 residues long.